One and the same sample provided the 4 T cell receptor beta chains below, sequenced in a study of blood T cell repertoires in COVID-19. Assay used: immunoSEQ multiplex PCR; TCRdb lists only in-frame clones, some missing. Of about 180,000 clones listed, around 86% are singletons. The sequencing input was peripheral blood. The receptors were gathered from a man in his fifties with active or convalescent COVID-19.

The chain combines TRBV9 with TRBJ2-1; D may be TRBD1 (8 bases). Trimming cost V 4 bases and J 1 base, with 15 bases left between them. This CDR3 has 16 amino acids. Germline V lookup: CDR1 SGDLS, CDR2 YYNGEE. The CDR3 DNA reads as TGTGCCAGCAGCCCCGGACAGGGAGGGTCCTACAATGAGCAGTTCTTC. Translated, it gives CASSPGQGGSYNEQFF.

The CDR3 sequence: CASSWDTYGYTF. Written as DNA, the CDR3 is TGTGCCAGCAGTTGGGACACTTATGGCTACACCTTC. The chain employs TRBV12-3 or TRBV12-4 and TRBJ1-2, with TRBD1 as a possible D gene (6 bases). CDR3 length: 12 residues. Trimming cost V 4 bases and J 5 bases, with 8 bases left between them.

The rearrangement uses TRBV14 and TRBJ2-5, with D perhaps TRBD2 (5 bases). Germline CDR1 is SGHDN and CDR2 is FVKESK. Trimming shortened V by 4 bases and J by 5 bases, and 23 bases separated the two germline ends. The CDR3 has 17 amino acids. In nucleotides, the CDR3 is TGTGCCAGCAGCCTCTATCCCGTCAAACTAGTTGTGGAGACCCAGTACTTC. Protein: CASSLYPVKLVVETQYF.

V gene TRBV3-1 (or the pseudogene TRBV3-2) combines with J gene TRBJ1-1; 9 bases align to TRBD1. The CDR3 runs to 15 residues. The junction had 8 bases not matched to a gene; V was cut back by 5 bases and J by 4 bases. The germline V gene has CDR1 LGHDT and CDR2 YNNKEL (reference sequence). CDR3 region: CASSGQGTGTTEAFF. The CDR3 DNA sequence: TGTGCCAGCAGCGGACAGGGGACGGGGACCACTGAAGCTTTCTTT.